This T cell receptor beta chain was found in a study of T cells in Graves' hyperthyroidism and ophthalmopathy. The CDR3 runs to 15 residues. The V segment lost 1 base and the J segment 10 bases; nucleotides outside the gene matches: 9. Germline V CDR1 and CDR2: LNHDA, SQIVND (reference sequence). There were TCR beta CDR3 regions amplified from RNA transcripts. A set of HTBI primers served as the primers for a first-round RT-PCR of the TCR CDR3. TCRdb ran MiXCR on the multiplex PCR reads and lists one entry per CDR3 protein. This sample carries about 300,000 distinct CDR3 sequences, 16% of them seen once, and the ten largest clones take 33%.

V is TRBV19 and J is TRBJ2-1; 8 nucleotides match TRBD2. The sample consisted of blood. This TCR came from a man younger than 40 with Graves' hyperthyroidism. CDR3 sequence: CASSIGGLVGGEQFF. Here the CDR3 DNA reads TGTGCCAGTAGTATAGGGGGACTAGTGGGGGGAGAGCAGTTCTTC.